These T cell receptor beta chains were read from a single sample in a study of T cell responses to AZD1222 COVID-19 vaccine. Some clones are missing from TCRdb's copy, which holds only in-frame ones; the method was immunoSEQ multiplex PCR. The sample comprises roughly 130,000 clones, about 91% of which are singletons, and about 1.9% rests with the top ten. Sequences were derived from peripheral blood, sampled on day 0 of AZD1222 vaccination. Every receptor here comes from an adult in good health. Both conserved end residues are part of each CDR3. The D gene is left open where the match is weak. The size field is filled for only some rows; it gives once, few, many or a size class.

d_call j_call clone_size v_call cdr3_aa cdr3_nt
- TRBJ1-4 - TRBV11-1 CASSLETDNEKLFF TGTGCCAGCAGCTTAGAGACGGATAATGAAAAACTGTTTTTT
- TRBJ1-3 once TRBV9 CASSGDGSGSGNTIYF TGTGCCAGCAGCGGGGACGGCTCCGGCTCTGGAAACACCATATATTTT
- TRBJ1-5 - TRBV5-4 CASSLQPGQPQHF TGTGCCAGCAGCTTACAGCCGGGCCAGCCCCAGCATTTT
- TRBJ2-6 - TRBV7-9 CASSRYSSGANVLTF TGTGCCAGCAGTCGTTACAGCTCTGGGGCCAACGTCCTGACTTTC
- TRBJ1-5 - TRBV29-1 CSVGEDQPQHF TGCAGCGTTGGGGAGGATCAGCCCCAGCATTTT
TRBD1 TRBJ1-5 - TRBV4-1 CASSQATGGRNQPQHF TGCGCCAGCAGCCAGGCGACAGGGGGCCGCAATCAGCCCCAGCATTTT
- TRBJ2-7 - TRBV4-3 CASSQDEGIYEQYF TGCGCCAGCAGCCAAGATGAGGGTATCTACGAGCAGTACTTC
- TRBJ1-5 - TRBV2 CASSLGGRAVYSNQPQHF TGTGCCAGCAGTCTCGGGGGGAGGGCCGTATATAGCAATCAGCCCCAGCATTTT
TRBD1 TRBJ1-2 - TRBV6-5 CASSLTGGDYGYTF TGTGCCAGCAGTCTGACAGGGGGCGACTATGGCTACACCTTC
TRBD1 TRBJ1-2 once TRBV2 CASSQTGSDGYTF TGTGCCAGCAGTCAGACAGGGTCTGATGGCTACACCTTC
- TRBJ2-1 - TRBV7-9 CASSLNRNNEQFF TGTGCCAGCAGCTTAAACAGGAACAATGAGCAGTTCTTC
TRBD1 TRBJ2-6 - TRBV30 CACDRGAGANVLTF TGTGCCTGCGACAGGGGGGCTGGGGCCAACGTCCTGACTTTC
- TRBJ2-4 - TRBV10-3 CAISDSKGGKNIQYF TGTGCCATCAGTGACAGTAAGGGGGGCAAAAACATTCAGTACTTC
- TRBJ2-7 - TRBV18 CASSPQGGEQYF TGTGCCAGCTCACCTCAGGGTGGCGAGCAGTACTTC
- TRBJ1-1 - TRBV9 CASSNPRSAEAFF TGTGCCAGCAGCAACCCACGGAGCGCTGAAGCTTTCTTT
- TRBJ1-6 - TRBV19 CASSMLLIDSRSYNSPLHF TGTGCCAGTAGTATGCTTTTAATCGACAGCCGCTCCTATAATTCACCCCTCCACTTT
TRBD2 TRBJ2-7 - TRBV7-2 CASRDPGLAGSYEQYF TGTGCCAGCAGAGACCCGGGACTAGCGGGTTCCTACGAGCAGTACTTC
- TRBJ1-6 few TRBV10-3 CAISVSSYNSPLHF TGTGCCATTTCGGTGAGCTCCTATAATTCACCCCTCCACTTT
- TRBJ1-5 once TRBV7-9 CASAYLGNQPQHF TGTGCCAGCGCTTATTTGGGCAATCAGCCCCAGCATTTT
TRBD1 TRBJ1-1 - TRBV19 CASNLQGDTEAFF TGTGCCAGTAATTTACAGGGGGACACTGAAGCTTTCTTT
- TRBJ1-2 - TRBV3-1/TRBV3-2 CASSQALYGYTF TGTGCCAGCAGCCAAGCCCTATATGGCTACACCTTC
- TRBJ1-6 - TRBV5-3 CARLGPYNSPLHF TGTGCCAGACTGGGCCCGTATAATTCACCCCTCCACTTT
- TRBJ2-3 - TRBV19 CASSIFGVGARSTDTQYF TGTGCCAGTAGTATTTTCGGGGTGGGGGCACGTTCCACAGATACGCAGTATTTT
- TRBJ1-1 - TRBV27 CASSFSPGHNTEAFF TGTGCCAGCAGTTTTTCTCCGGGACACAACACTGAAGCTTTCTTT
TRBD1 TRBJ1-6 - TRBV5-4 CASSQTGVQSPLHF TGTGCCAGCAGCCAGACAGGGGTGCAGTCACCCCTCCACTTT
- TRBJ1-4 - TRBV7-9 CASSLGSRVENLFF TGTGCCAGCAGCTTAGGTTCGCGGGTCGAAAACCTGTTTTTT
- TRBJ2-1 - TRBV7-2 CASRSPRSYNEQFF TGTGCCAGCAGATCCCCCAGATCCTACAATGAGCAGTTCTTC
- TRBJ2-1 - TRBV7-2 CASSLNIGNEQFF TGTGCCAGCAGCTTAAATATAGGGAATGAGCAGTTCTTC
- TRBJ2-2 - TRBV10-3 CAISEFEGRTGELFF TGTGCCATCAGTGAGTTTGAGGGGCGGACCGGGGAGCTGTTTTTT
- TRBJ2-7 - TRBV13 CASRAIIGYEQYF TGTGCCAGCAGGGCTATAATCGGATACGAGCAGTACTTC
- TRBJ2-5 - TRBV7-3 CASSLTGNQETQYF TGTGCCAGCAGCTTAACGGGGAACCAAGAGACCCAGTACTTC
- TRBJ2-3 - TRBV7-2 CASSYRQRTDTQYF TGTGCCAGCAGCTACCGACAGCGCACAGATACGCAGTATTTT
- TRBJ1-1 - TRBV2 CASSTSNTEAFF TGTGCCAGCTCGACCTCGAACACTGAAGCTTTCTTT
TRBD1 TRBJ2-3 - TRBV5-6 CASSPAQGAADTQYF TGTGCCAGCAGCCCCGCCCAGGGGGCAGCAGATACGCAGTATTTT
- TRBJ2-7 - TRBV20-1 CSARGSYEQYF TGCAGTGCTAGAGGGTCCTACGAGCAGTACTTC
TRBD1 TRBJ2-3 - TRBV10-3 CAISPGTGSDTQYF TGTGCCATCAGCCCCGGGACAGGGTCAGATACGCAGTATTTT
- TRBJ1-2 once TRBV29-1 CSVWDYGYTF TGCAGCGTTTGGGACTATGGCTACACCTTC
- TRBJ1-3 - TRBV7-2 CASSLGVSISGNTIYF TGTGCCAGCAGCTTGGGAGTTAGTATCTCTGGAAACACCATATATTTT
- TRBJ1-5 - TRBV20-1 CSASPTGTINQPQHF TGCAGTGCTAGTCCCACCGGGACTATCAATCAGCCCCAGCATTTT
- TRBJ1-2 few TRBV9 CASSPDMDGYTF TGTGCCAGCAGCCCGGACATGGATGGCTACACCTTC
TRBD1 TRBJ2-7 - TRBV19 CASSIVTTGQGYEQYF TGTGCCAGTAGTATAGTCACGACAGGGCAGGGCTACGAGCAGTACTTC
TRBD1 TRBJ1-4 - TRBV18 CASSEPGQPEKLFF TGTGCCAGCTCAGAACCGGGACAGCCTGAAAAACTGTTTTTT
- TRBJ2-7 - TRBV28 CASQLATGSHEQYF TGTGCCAGCCAACTCGCTACAGGGTCCCACGAGCAGTACTTC
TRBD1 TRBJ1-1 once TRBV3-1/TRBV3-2 CASSRNRGGEAFF TGTGCCAGCAGCCGTAACAGGGGGGGTGAAGCTTTCTTT